The text below deals with one T cell receptor (beta chain). Its cognate antigen is unknown. Sequencing was performed with immunoSEQ multiplex PCR; in TCRdb, only in-frame clones are kept and a portion is missing. The table has about 46,000 clones, about 90% seen once. These data originate in a study of T cell responses to AZD1222 COVID-19 vaccine. Study conclusions and caveats: Increased Spike-specific TCR breadth and depth were observed after two AZD1222 doses. Repertoire sampling was restricted to post-peak T cell response timepoints. Clonal diversity may have been underestimated in mostly white British donors.

Per the germline V gene, CDR1 is SGDLS and CDR2 is YYNGEE. The CDR3 sequence is 15 residues long. V shed 4 bases and J shed 7 bases, with 15 bases lying between them. This receptor was obtained from an adult who received the AZD1222 COVID-19 vaccine. The J gene is TRBJ1-6, the V gene TRBV9; no reliable D call. Sequences were derived from peripheral blood, sampled 28 days after the second AZD1222 dose. The CDR3 DNA reads TGTGCCAGCAGCACCCGTGGACGGCAAAATTCACCCCTCCACTTT. Translating gives CASSTRGRQNSPLHF.